This passage covers 8 T cell receptor beta chains from one sample sequenced in a study of T cell changes during pregnancy in multiple sclerosis. This table comes from immunoSEQ multiplex PCR, and its TCRdb copy is limited to in-frame clones, with some not included. The sample yields approximately 100,000 clones, around 93% seen once. The source material was peripheral blood, sampled before pregnancy. The receptors shown here come from a female donor with multiple sclerosis, enrolled in a pregnancy study.

The chain couples TRBV27 to TRBJ2-5; 7 bases map to TRBD2. Germline-derived CDR1 and CDR2 are MNHEY and SMNVEV (reference sequence). The CDR3 is made up of 16 amino acids. With V trimmed by 3 bases and J by 3 bases, 10 bases remained unmatched. In nucleotides, the CDR3 is TGTGCCAGCAGTTTGTTTCTGGGAGGGTCGAAAGAGACCCAGTACTTC. It specifies CASSLFLGGSKETQYF.

This sequence joins TRBV7-6 and TRBJ2-7; possibly TRBD1 for D (7 bases). From germline, CDR1 is SGHVS and CDR2 FNYEAQ. This CDR3 has 16 residues. The ends were cut back, 1 base at V and 5 bases at J, with 18 bases in the middle. The CDR3 region has the DNA TGTGCCAGCAGCTTAGAGGGGGCGGCCAGGGGGGACGAGCAGTACTTC. This sequence encodes CASSLEGAARGDEQYF.

This CDR3 reads CASSLSVNTEAFF. The CDR3 nucleotides read TGTGCCAGCAGCTTGTCCGTGAACACTGAAGCTTTCTTT. The chain joins TRBV5-6 to TRBJ1-1; unclear D gene. CDR1 is SGHDT and CDR2 is YYEEEE in the germline V gene. The CDR3 has 13 residues. Trimming pared 1 base from V and 0 bases from J, leaving 4 bases between.

The rearrangement uses TRBV4-1 and TRBJ1-2, with D unclear. The CDR3 spans 15 residues. Germline V gives CDR1 MGHRA, CDR2 YSYEKL. Trimming removed 1 base at V and 6 bases at J, with 15 bases between. CDR3 in amino acids: CASSQVSPGRHGYTF. Written as DNA, the CDR3 is TGCGCCAGCAGCCAAGTCAGCCCCGGCAGGCATGGCTACACCTTC.

This rearrangement joins TRBV7-6 to TRBJ2-7; D uncertain. This CDR3 comprises 11 residues. The germline gives CDR1 SGHVS, CDR2 FNYEAQ. V was trimmed by 3 bases and J by 4 bases, leaving 4 bases between them. CDR3 in DNA: TGTGCCAGCAGCTTTATTTACGAGCAGTACTTC. Translating it yields CASSFIYEQYF.

The V call is TRBV7-2, the J call TRBJ2-3, with TRBD2 identical over 11 bases. Trimming took 4 bases from V and 4 from J; bases not matched to a gene: 7. From germline, CDR1 is SGHTA and CDR2 FQGNSA. The CDR3 spans 16 residues. The CDR3 DNA reads as TGTGCCAGCAGCTCACCGGGACTAGCGGTGTCAGATACGCAGTATTTT. Amino acids: CASSSPGLAVSDTQYF.

This chain uses TRBV19 with TRBJ1-5, with 7 bases aligning to TRBD1. The CDR3 extends over 17 amino acids. CDR1 is LNHDA, CDR2 SQIVND, per germline (reference sequence). Germline trimming cut 1 base from V and 0 bases from J; bases unmatched to any gene: 6. The CDR3 DNA reads as TGTGCCAGTAGTATAGGACAGGGAATAAGTAGCAATCAGCCCCAGCATTTT. Translated, it gives CASSIGQGISSNQPQHF. The complete variable domain, with remaining parts taken from reference TRBV19 and TRBJ1-5, reads DGGITQSPKYLFRKEGQNVTLSCEQNLNHDAMYWYRQDPGQGLRLIYYSQIVNDFQKGDIAEGYSVSREKKESFPLTVTSAQKNPTAFYLCASSIGQGISSNQPQHFGDGTRLSIL.

The chain combines TRBV29-1 with TRBJ2-7, with 8 bases aligning to TRBD1. The V segment lost 7 bases and the J segment 0 bases; nucleotides outside the gene matches: 8. The CDR3 extends over 14 amino acids. Germline lookup yields CDR1 SQVTM and CDR2 ANQGSEA. The CDR3 spells CSARQDRDSYEQYF. CDR3 DNA sequence: TGCAGCGCCCGCCAGGACAGGGACTCCTACGAGCAGTACTTC.